This TCR beta chain was sequenced for a study of blood T cells in healthy people across ages. RNA extraction gave at least 5.5 micrograms of total RNA per sample. A remark on this clonotype: Its target is unknown.

The second PCR ran about 6 to 12 cycles with a sample-barcoded 5' primer and J-beta primers. TCRdb ran MiXCR on the 5' RACE reads and lists one entry per CDR3 protein. The sample lists about 290,000 distinct CDR3 sequences; roughly 29% were seen once. The CDR3 is made up of 13 amino acids. V lost 6 bases and J 3 bases, leaving 10 bases between the germline ends. CDR1 and CDR2 (germline): MNHEY, SMNVEV (reference sequence). Regarding the study as a whole: In older individuals, TCR beta diversity per million T cells was lower, falling roughly linearly with age. The long-lived group displayed more naive CD4+ cells, plus higher diversity, than the aged donors did. It was not known whether donors were CMV positive (a possible confounder of expanded clonotype changes).

This TCR was sampled from a woman in her seventies in good health. The chain has TRBV27 and TRBJ2-3; D not resolved. Input material: blood. The CDR3 DNA reads TGTGCCAGCAGCCCAGCGTGGACAGATACGCAGTATTTT. Protein: CASSPAWTDTQYF.